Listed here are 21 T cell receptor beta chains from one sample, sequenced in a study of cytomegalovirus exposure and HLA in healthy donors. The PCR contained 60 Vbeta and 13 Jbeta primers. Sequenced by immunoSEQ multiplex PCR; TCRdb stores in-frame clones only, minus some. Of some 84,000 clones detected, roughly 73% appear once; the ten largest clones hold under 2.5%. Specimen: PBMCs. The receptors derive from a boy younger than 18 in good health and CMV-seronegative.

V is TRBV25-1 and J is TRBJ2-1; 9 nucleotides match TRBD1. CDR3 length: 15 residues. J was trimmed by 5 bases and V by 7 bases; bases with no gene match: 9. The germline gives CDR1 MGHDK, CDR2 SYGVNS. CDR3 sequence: CASNGGQGPDNEQFF. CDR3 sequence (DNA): TGTGCCAGCAATGGTGGACAGGGGCCGGACAATGAGCAGTTCTTC.

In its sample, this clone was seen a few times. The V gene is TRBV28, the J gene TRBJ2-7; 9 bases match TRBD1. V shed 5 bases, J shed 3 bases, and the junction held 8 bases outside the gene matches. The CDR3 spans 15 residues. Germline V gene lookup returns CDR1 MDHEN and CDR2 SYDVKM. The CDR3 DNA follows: TGTGCCAGCAGTACCCGACAGGGGGGGCGCTACGAGCAGTACTTC. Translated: CASSTRQGGRYEQYF.

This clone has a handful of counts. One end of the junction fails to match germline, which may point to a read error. This CDR3 reads CASSFQPGAETQYF. CDR3 DNA: TGTGCTAGCAGCTTTCAGCCGGGAGCAGAGACCCAGTACTTC. The chain combines TRBV7-7 with TRBJ2-5; D possibly corresponds to TRBD2 (6 bases). The CDR3 contains 14 residues. CDR1 is SSHAT, CDR2 FNYEAQ, per germline (reference sequence).

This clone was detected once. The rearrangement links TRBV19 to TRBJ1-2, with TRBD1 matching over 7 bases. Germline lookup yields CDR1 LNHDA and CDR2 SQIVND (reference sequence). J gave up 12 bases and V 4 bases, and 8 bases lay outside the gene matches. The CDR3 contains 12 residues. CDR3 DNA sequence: TGTGCCAGTAGTAACCCGGGACAGTTTAACACCTTC. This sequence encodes CASSNPGQFNTF.

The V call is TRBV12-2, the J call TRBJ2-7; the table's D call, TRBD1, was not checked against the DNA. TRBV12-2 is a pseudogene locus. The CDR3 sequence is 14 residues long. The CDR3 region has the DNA TGTGCAAGTCGCTATTGGGACAGAATCTACGAGCAGTACTTC. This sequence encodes CASRYWDRIYEQYF.

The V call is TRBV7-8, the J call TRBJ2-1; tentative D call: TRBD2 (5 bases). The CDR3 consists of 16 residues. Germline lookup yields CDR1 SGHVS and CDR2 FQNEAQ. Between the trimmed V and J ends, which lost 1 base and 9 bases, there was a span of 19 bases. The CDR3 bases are TGTGCCAGCAGCTTAGGCTTGACGGGGTGGGTCGGTGAGCAGTTCTTC. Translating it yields CASSLGLTGWVGEQFF.

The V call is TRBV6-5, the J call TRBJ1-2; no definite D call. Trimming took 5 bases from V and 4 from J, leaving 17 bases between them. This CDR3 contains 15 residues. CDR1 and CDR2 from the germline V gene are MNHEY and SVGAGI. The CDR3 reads CASSPRTQTFYGYTF. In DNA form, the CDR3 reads TGTGCCAGCAGTCCGCGCACACAGACCTTCTATGGCTACACCTTC.

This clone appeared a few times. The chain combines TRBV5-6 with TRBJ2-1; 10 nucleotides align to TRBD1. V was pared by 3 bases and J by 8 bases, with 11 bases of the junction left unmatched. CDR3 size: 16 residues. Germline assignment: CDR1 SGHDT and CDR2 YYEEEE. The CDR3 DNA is TGTGCCAGCAGCTCGGAAGTCCGGGACAGGGGCTATGAGCAGTTCTTC. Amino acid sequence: CASSSEVRDRGYEQFF.

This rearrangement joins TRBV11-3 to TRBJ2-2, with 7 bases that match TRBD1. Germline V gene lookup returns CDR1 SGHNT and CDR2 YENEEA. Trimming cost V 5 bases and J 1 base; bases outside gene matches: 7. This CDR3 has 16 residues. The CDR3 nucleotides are TGTGCCAGCAGCCTAGGGCACAGGGGGAACACCGGGGAGCTGTTTTTT. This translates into CASSLGHRGNTGELFF.

CDR3 amino acids: CASSLSSTAEAFF. The CDR3 nucleotides are TGTGCCAGCAGCTTATCTTCTACGGCTGAAGCTTTCTTT. V usage is TRBV7-7 and J usage is TRBJ1-1; D unclear. This CDR3 has 13 residues. Trimming pared 2 bases from V and 6 bases from J, leaving 10 bases between. The germline V gene has CDR1 SSHAT and CDR2 FNYEAQ (reference sequence).

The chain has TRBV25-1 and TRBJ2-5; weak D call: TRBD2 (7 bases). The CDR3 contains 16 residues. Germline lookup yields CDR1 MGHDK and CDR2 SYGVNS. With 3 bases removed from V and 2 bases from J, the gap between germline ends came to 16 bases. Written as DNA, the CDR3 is TGTGCCAGCAGTGAGGGGGGGCTAGCGGAACAAGAGACCCAGTACTTC. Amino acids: CASSEGGLAEQETQYF.

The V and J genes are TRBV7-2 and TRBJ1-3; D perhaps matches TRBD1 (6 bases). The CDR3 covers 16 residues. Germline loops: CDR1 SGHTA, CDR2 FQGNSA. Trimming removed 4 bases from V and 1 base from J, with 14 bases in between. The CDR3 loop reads CASSSWGQFSGNTIYF. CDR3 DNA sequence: TGTGCCAGCAGCTCCTGGGGGCAATTTTCTGGAAACACCATATATTTT. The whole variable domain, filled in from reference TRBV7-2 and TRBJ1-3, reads GAGVSQSPSNKVTEKGKDVELRCDPISGHTALYWYRQSLGQGLEFLIYFQGNSAPDKSGLPSDRFSAERTGGSVSTLTIQRTQQEDSAVYLCASSSWGQFSGNTIYFGEGSWLTVV.

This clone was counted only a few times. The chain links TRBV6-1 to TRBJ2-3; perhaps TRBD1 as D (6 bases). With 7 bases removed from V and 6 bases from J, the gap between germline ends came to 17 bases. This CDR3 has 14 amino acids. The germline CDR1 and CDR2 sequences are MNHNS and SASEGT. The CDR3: CASTAGVRSDTQYF. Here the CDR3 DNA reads TGTGCCAGCACCGCAGGGGTCAGGTCGGATACGCAGTATTTT.

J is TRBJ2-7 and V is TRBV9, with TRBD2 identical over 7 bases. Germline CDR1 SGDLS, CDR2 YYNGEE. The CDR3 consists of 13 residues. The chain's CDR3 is CASARGVATEQYF. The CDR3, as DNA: TGTGCGTCAGCTCGGGGGGTAGCTACCGAGCAGTACTTC.

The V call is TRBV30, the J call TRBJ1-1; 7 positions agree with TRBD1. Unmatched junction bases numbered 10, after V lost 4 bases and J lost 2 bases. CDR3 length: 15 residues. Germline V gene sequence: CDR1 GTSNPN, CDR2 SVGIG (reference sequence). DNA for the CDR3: TGTGCCTGGAATCCGGGACACAGGGGTAACACTGAAGCTTTCTTT. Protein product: CAWNPGHRGNTEAFF.

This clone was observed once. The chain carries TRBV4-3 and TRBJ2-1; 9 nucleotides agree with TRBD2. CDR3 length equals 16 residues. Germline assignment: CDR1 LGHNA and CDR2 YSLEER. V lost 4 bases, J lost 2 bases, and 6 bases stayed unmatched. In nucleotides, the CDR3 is TGCGCCAGCAGCCCCGGGACTAGCCGGCCCTACAATGAGCAGTTCTTC. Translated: CASSPGTSRPYNEQFF.

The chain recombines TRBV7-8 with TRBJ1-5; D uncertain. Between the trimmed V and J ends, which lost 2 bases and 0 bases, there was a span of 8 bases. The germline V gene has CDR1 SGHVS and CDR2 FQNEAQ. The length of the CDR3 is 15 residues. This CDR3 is CASSLREYSNQPQHF. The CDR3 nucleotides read TGTGCCAGCAGCTTACGGGAGTATAGCAATCAGCCCCAGCATTTT.

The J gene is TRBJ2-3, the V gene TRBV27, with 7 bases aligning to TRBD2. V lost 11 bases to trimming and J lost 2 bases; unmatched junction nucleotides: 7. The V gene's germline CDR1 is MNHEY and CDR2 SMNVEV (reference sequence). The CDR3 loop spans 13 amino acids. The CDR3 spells CAVSSGLTDTQYF. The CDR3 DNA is TGTGCCGTCTCTAGCGGTCTCACAGATACGCAGTATTTT.

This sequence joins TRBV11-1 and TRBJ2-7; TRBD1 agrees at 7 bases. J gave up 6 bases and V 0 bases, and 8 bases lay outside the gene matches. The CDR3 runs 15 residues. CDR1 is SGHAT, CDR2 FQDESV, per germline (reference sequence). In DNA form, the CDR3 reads TGTGCCAGCAGCTTAGCGCAGGGGGTGACGATCGAGCAGTACTTC. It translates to CASSLAQGVTIEQYF. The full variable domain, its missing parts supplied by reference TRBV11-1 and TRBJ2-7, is EAEVAQSPRYKITEKSQAVAFWCDPISGHATLYWYRQILGQGPELLVQFQDESVVDDSQLPKDRFSAERLKGVDSTLKIQPAELGDSAMYLCASSLAQGVTIEQYFGPGTRLTVT.

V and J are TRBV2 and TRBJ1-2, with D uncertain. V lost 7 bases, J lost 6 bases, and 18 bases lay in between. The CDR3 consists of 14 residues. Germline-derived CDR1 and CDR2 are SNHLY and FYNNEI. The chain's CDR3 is CASISGLRNDGYTF. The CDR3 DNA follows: TGTGCCAGCATATCAGGACTGCGCAATGATGGCTACACCTTC.

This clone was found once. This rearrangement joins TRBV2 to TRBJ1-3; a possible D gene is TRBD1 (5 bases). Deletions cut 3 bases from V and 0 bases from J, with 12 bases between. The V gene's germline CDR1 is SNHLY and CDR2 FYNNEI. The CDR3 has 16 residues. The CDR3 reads CASSDDDQGSGNTIYF. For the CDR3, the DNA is TGTGCCAGCAGTGACGATGACCAGGGCTCTGGAAACACCATATATTTT.